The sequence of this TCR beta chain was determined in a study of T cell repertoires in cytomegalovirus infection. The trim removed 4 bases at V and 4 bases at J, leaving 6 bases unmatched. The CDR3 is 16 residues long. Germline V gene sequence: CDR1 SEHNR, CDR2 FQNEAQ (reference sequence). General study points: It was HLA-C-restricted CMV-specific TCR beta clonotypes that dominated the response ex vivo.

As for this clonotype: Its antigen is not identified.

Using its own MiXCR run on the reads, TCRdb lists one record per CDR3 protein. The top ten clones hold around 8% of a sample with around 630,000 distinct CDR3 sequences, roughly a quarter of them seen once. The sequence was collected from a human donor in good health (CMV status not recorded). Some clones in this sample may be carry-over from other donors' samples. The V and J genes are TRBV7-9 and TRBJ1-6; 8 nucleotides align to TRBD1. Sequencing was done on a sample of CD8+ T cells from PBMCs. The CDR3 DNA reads TGTGCCAGCAGCTATCCGGGACAGGAATATAATTCACCCCTCCACTTT. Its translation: CASSYPGQEYNSPLHF.